Below, 8 T cell receptor beta chains from the same sample are listed, as sequenced in a study of blood T cell repertoires in COVID-19. Sequenced by immunoSEQ multiplex PCR; TCRdb stores in-frame clones only, minus some. The table has over 400,000 clones, about nine tenths seen once. The sample taken for sequencing was PBMCs or T cells enriched from blood (not recorded which). These receptors were taken from a woman in her sixties who had recovered from COVID-19.

The chain recombines TRBV24-1 with TRBJ2-1; perhaps TRBD1 as D (6 bases). Germline V gives CDR1 KGHDR, CDR2 SFDVKD. Trimming left V 4 bases short and J 3 bases short, with 12 bases between. CDR3 length equals 15 residues. The CDR3 sequence: CATSDPRGLYNEQFF. The CDR3 bases are TGTGCCACCAGTGACCCCAGGGGTCTCTACAATGAGCAGTTCTTC.

CDR3 sequence reads: CATAPGQAREQYV. CDR3 DNA: TGTGCCACCGCCCCTGGACAGGCGAGGGAGCAGTACGTC. This sequence joins TRBV10-3 and TRBJ2-7, with TRBD1 matching 7 bases. The CDR3 is 13 residues long. V was clipped by 10 bases and J by 7 bases; unmatched bases: 13. CDR1 is ENHRY, CDR2 SYGVKD, per germline.

The chain has TRBV27 and TRBJ1-6; TRBD1 matches at 12 bases. This CDR3 has 17 residues. The germline CDR1 and CDR2 sequences are MNHEY and SMNVEV (reference sequence). Unmatched junction bases numbered 6, after V lost 5 bases and J lost 4 bases. CDR3 sequence: CASSPGTGGGYNSPLHF. The CDR3 nucleotides are TGTGCCAGCAGTCCCGGGACAGGGGGCGGGTATAATTCACCCCTCCACTTT.

The V call is TRBV19, the J call TRBJ2-2; possible D gene TRBD2, 6 bases. CDR1 is LNHDA and CDR2 is SQIVND in the germline V gene (reference sequence). The ends were cut back, 0 bases at V and 4 bases at J, with 12 bases in the middle. The CDR3 runs to 16 residues. For the CDR3, the DNA is TGTGCCAGTAGTATAGATCGGGGACTGGGCACCGGGGAGCTGTTTTTT. The encoded protein is CASSIDRGLGTGELFF. Together with reference TRBV19 and TRBJ2-2, the CDR3 gives the full variable domain: DGGITQSPKYLFRKEGQNVTLSCEQNLNHDAMYWYRQDPGQGLRLIYYSQIVNDFQKGDIAEGYSVSREKKESFPLTVTSAQKNPTAFYLCASSIDRGLGTGELFFGEGSRLTVL.

The CDR3 region is CASGTGGTDTQYF. The CDR3 DNA reads TGTGCCAGCGGGACGGGAGGTACAGATACGCAGTATTTT. The V and J genes are TRBV19 and TRBJ2-3, with 7 nucleotides matching TRBD2. Trimming took 9 bases from V and 3 from J; bases not matched to a gene: 6. The germline V gene encodes CDR1 LNHDA and CDR2 SQIVND (reference sequence). The CDR3 length is 13 residues.

This sequence joins TRBV9 and TRBJ2-7; TRBD2 matches at 13 bases. The ends lost 4 bases at V and 0 bases at J; junction bases unmatched: 10. Per the germline V gene, CDR1 is SGDLS and CDR2 is YYNGEE. The length of the CDR3 is 18 residues. The CDR3 reads CASSRDLGLAGDSYEQYF. Here the CDR3 DNA reads TGTGCCAGCAGCCGCGACCTAGGACTAGCGGGGGACTCCTACGAGCAGTACTTC.

This chain connects TRBV5-5 to TRBJ1-6; 7 nucleotides align to TRBD1. CDR3 length: 13 amino acids. Germline CDR1 SGHKS, CDR2 YYEKEE (reference sequence). With V trimmed by 5 bases and J by 18 bases, 14 bases remained unmatched. CDR3 sequence: CASRTGDFGSAHF. The CDR3 DNA sequence: TGTGCCAGCAGAACAGGGGATTTCGGGTCGGCCCACTTT.

The chain is built from TRBV6-5 and TRBJ1-1, with D maybe TRBD1 (6 bases). Trimming left V 1 base short and J 3 bases short, with 9 bases between. Germline V CDR1 and CDR2: MNHEY, SVGAGI. The CDR3 has 14 amino acids. The chain's CDR3 is CASSYYRAYTEAFF. CDR3 coding DNA: TGTGCCAGCAGTTACTACAGGGCCTACACTGAAGCTTTCTTT.